Listed below are T cell receptor beta chains from one sample, sequenced in a study of T cells after yellow fever vaccination. From the 5' RACE reads, TCRdb called clonotypes with MiXCR, one entry per CDR3 protein. The table shows under 200,000 distinct CDR3 sequences, with almost 7% occurring only once. The sequenced sample was CD4+ T cells sorted from PBMCs, obtained more than 4 days after the first yellow fever vaccination. All receptors derive from a man aged 18 to 30 who received the YFV17D yellow fever vaccine. CDR3s include the opening cysteine and the closing phenylalanine or tryptophan. Each record gives: CDR3 protein, CDR3 DNA, D gene, clone size, V gene, J gene. The D gene is left open where the match is weak. Clone sizes are given selectively: once, few, many, or a class where the clone is expanded.

CDR3aa: CSVRGGPESSDTQYF
CDR3nt: TGCAGTGTCCGAGGAGGGCCTGAATCTTCAGATACGCAGTATTTT
d_gene: NA
abundance: many
v_gene: TRBV20-1
j_gene: TRBJ2-3

CDR3aa: CSASSSGGQGYGYTF
CDR3nt: TGCAGTGCTAGTAGTTCGGGGGGACAAGGCTATGGCTACACCTTC
d_gene: NA
abundance: few
v_gene: TRBV20-1
j_gene: TRBJ1-2

CDR3aa: CSATSRTSGGMETQYF
CDR3nt: TGCAGTGCTACTTCGAGGACTAGCGGGGGGATGGAGACCCAGTACTTC
d_gene: TRBD2
abundance: many
v_gene: TRBV20-1
j_gene: TRBJ2-5

CDR3aa: CASAPLAGLLVGPQYF
CDR3nt: TGTGCCAGCGCCCCACTCGCGGGGCTGCTCGTCGGGCCCCAGTACTTC
d_gene: NA
abundance: NA
v_gene: TRBV7-3
j_gene: TRBJ2-5

CDR3aa: CASSLGAGETQYF
CDR3nt: TGTGCCAGCAGCTTGGGGGCAGGGGAGACCCAGTACTTC
d_gene: NA
abundance: many
v_gene: TRBV5-5
j_gene: TRBJ2-5

CDR3aa: CASSFSSVGYTF
CDR3nt: TGTGCCAGCAGTTTTAGTAGTGTGGGCTACACCTTC
d_gene: NA
abundance: many
v_gene: TRBV12-3/TRBV12-4
j_gene: TRBJ1-2

CDR3aa: CASRRDNQETQYF
CDR3nt: TGCGCCAGCAGGAGGGACAACCAAGAGACCCAGTACTTC
d_gene: NA
abundance: NA
v_gene: TRBV5-1
j_gene: TRBJ2-5

CDR3aa: CASSKGGLVWETQYF
CDR3nt: TGTGCCAGCAGCAAAGGGGGTTTAGTCTGGGAGACCCAGTACTTC
d_gene: NA
abundance: NA
v_gene: TRBV7-2
j_gene: TRBJ2-5

CDR3aa: CASSQGYGGASTQPQHF
CDR3nt: TGTGCCAGCAGCCAAGGATATGGCGGGGCCTCAACCCAGCCCCAGCATTTT
d_gene: NA
abundance: NA
v_gene: TRBV3-1
j_gene: TRBJ1-5

CDR3aa: CASSLRLSGGGDTQYF
CDR3nt: TGTGCCAGCAGCTTGCGTTTGAGCGGGGGTGGAGATACGCAGTATTTT
d_gene: TRBD2
abundance: NA
v_gene: TRBV5-4
j_gene: TRBJ2-3

CDR3aa: CASSREGAVNSPLHF
CDR3nt: TGTGCCAGCAGTCGCGAGGGGGCAGTCAATTCACCCCTCCACTTT
d_gene: TRBD1
abundance: many
v_gene: TRBV12-3/TRBV12-4
j_gene: TRBJ1-6

CDR3aa: CASRSSRWSRGGNTEAFF
CDR3nt: TGTGCCAGCAGATCTTCACGCTGGAGCAGGGGAGGGAACACTGAAGCTTTCTTT
d_gene: NA
abundance: few
v_gene: TRBV27
j_gene: TRBJ1-1

CDR3aa: CASSPLGTETQYF
CDR3nt: TGTGCCAGCAGCCCTCTAGGGACCGAGACCCAGTACTTC
d_gene: NA
abundance: few
v_gene: TRBV11-1
j_gene: TRBJ2-5

CDR3aa: CASSPYPGQGQETQYF
CDR3nt: TGTGCCAGCTCACCGTACCCGGGACAGGGGCAAGAGACCCAGTACTTC
d_gene: TRBD1
abundance: many
v_gene: TRBV18
j_gene: TRBJ2-5

CDR3aa: CSARQQAINSNQPQHF
CDR3nt: TGCAGTGCTAGACAACAGGCGATTAATAGCAATCAGCCCCAGCATTTT
d_gene: NA
abundance: few
v_gene: TRBV20-1
j_gene: TRBJ1-5

CDR3aa: CASSFGLAGFTDTQYF
CDR3nt: TGTGCCAGCAGCTTCGGACTAGCGGGCTTCACAGATACGCAGTATTTT
d_gene: TRBD2
abundance: many
v_gene: TRBV7-3
j_gene: TRBJ2-3

CDR3aa: CSGRSSTDTQYF
CDR3nt: TGCAGCGGGAGGTCTAGCACAGATACGCAGTATTTT
d_gene: NA
abundance: many
v_gene: TRBV29-1
j_gene: TRBJ2-3

CDR3aa: CASRFGGALIGELFF
CDR3nt: TGTGCCAGCAGGTTCGGGGGGGCCTTAATCGGGGAGCTGTTTTTT
d_gene: TRBD2
abundance: many
v_gene: TRBV12-3/TRBV12-4
j_gene: TRBJ2-2

CDR3aa: CASSRLVQGGQGKDTQYF
CDR3nt: TGCGCCAGCAGCCGCCTGGTCCAAGGGGGACAGGGGAAAGATACGCAGTATTTT
d_gene: TRBD1
abundance: many
v_gene: TRBV4-3
j_gene: TRBJ2-3

CDR3aa: CSARDPKGDGTDTQYF
CDR3nt: TGCAGTGCTAGAGATCCGAAAGGGGACGGCACAGATACGCAGTATTTT
d_gene: NA
abundance: few
v_gene: TRBV20-1
j_gene: TRBJ2-3

CDR3aa: CASSYGPVGGLETQYF
CDR3nt: TGTGCCAGCAGTTACGGTCCTGTCGGGGGGCTAGAGACCCAGTACTTC
d_gene: NA
abundance: few
v_gene: TRBV6-5
j_gene: TRBJ2-5

CDR3aa: CASRSDNSPLHF
CDR3nt: TGTGCCAGCAGGTCAGATAATTCACCCCTCCACTTT
d_gene: NA
abundance: many
v_gene: TRBV2
j_gene: TRBJ1-6

CDR3aa: CASSFGSESNQPQHF
CDR3nt: TGTGCCAGCAGTTTCGGTTCAGAAAGCAATCAGCCCCAGCATTTT
d_gene: NA
abundance: NA
v_gene: TRBV28
j_gene: TRBJ1-5

CDR3aa: CASSESVVAGELFF
CDR3nt: TGTGCCAGCAGCGAGTCAGTGGTAGCCGGGGAGCTGTTTTTT
d_gene: NA
abundance: once
v_gene: TRBV7-2
j_gene: TRBJ2-2

CDR3aa: CASSEAQAVGYEQFF
CDR3nt: TGTGCCAGCAGTGAAGCGCAGGCAGTCGGGTATGAGCAGTTCTTC
d_gene: NA
abundance: many
v_gene: TRBV2
j_gene: TRBJ2-1

CDR3aa: CASSLALDIQETQYF
CDR3nt: TGTGCCAGCAGCTTAGCGCTGGACATACAAGAGACCCAGTACTTC
d_gene: NA
abundance: NA
v_gene: TRBV7-9
j_gene: TRBJ2-5

CDR3aa: CASSLNPGQGRETQYF
CDR3nt: TGTGCCAGCAGCTTGAACCCGGGACAGGGGAGAGAGACCCAGTACTTC
d_gene: TRBD1
abundance: many
v_gene: TRBV5-4
j_gene: TRBJ2-5

CDR3aa: CASSTGGSGNTIYF
CDR3nt: TGTGCCAGCAGCACAGGGGGCTCTGGAAACACCATATATTTT
d_gene: TRBD1
abundance: many
v_gene: TRBV7-9
j_gene: TRBJ1-3

CDR3aa: CASMGGQLYGYTF
CDR3nt: TGTGCCAGCATGGGGGGACAGCTCTATGGCTACACCTTC
d_gene: TRBD1
abundance: many
v_gene: TRBV6-2/TRBV6-3
j_gene: TRBJ1-2

CDR3aa: CASSHGTRDSTEAFF
CDR3nt: TGTGCCAGCAGCCACGGAACCCGGGACAGCACTGAAGCTTTCTTT
d_gene: TRBD1
abundance: many
v_gene: TRBV3-1
j_gene: TRBJ1-1

CDR3aa: CASSQDRVYGELFF
CDR3nt: TGTGCCAGCAGCCAAGACAGGGTTTACGGGGAGCTGTTTTTT
d_gene: NA
abundance: NA
v_gene: TRBV14
j_gene: TRBJ2-2

CDR3aa: CSGESRGGQPQHF
CDR3nt: TGCAGCGGCGAGAGCAGGGGGGGGCAGCCCCAGCATTTT
d_gene: TRBD1
abundance: NA
v_gene: TRBV20-1
j_gene: TRBJ1-5

CDR3aa: CASSPDRDGDTQYF
CDR3nt: TGTGCCAGCAGCCCGGACAGGGACGGAGATACGCAGTATTTT
d_gene: TRBD1
abundance: many
v_gene: TRBV7-3
j_gene: TRBJ2-3

CDR3aa: CASSLGTAYQETQYF
CDR3nt: TGTGCCAGCTCACTTGGGACAGCGTACCAAGAGACCCAGTACTTC
d_gene: TRBD1
abundance: few
v_gene: TRBV18
j_gene: TRBJ2-5

CDR3aa: CASSPGGRYGYTF
CDR3nt: TGTGCCAGCAGTCCCGGGGGGAGATATGGCTACACCTTC
d_gene: NA
abundance: many
v_gene: TRBV6-5
j_gene: TRBJ1-2

CDR3aa: CASNSVGGNQETQYF
CDR3nt: TGTGCCAGCAACTCCGTGGGGGGCAACCAAGAGACCCAGTACTTC
d_gene: NA
abundance: NA
v_gene: TRBV6-2/TRBV6-3
j_gene: TRBJ2-5

CDR3aa: CASRASGVFVEPQHF
CDR3nt: TGTGCCAGCAGGGCGTCAGGGGTCTTTGTAGAGCCCCAGCATTTT
d_gene: NA
abundance: NA
v_gene: TRBV27
j_gene: TRBJ1-5

CDR3aa: CSARVAAYGYTF
CDR3nt: TGCAGTGCTAGAGTCGCTGCCTATGGCTACACCTTC
d_gene: NA
abundance: few
v_gene: TRBV20-1
j_gene: TRBJ1-2

CDR3aa: CASSPRTSGGAGQETQYF
CDR3nt: TGTGCCAGCTCACCCAGGACTAGCGGGGGGGCCGGCCAAGAGACCCAGTACTTC
d_gene: TRBD2
abundance: few
v_gene: TRBV18
j_gene: TRBJ2-5

CDR3aa: CSAWPGTGGADTQYF
CDR3nt: TGCAGCGCTTGGCCCGGGACAGGGGGGGCGGATACGCAGTATTTT
d_gene: TRBD1
abundance: few
v_gene: TRBV29-1
j_gene: TRBJ2-3

CDR3aa: CSAPYTGITEAFF
CDR3nt: TGCAGTGCTCCTTATACAGGGATCACTGAAGCTTTCTTT
d_gene: NA
abundance: few
v_gene: TRBV20-1
j_gene: TRBJ1-1

CDR3aa: CASSQGSGATLKNIQYF
CDR3nt: TGTGCCAGCAGCCAAGGGTCGGGGGCTACCTTAAAAAACATTCAGTACTTC
d_gene: NA
abundance: few
v_gene: TRBV4-2
j_gene: TRBJ2-4

CDR3aa: CAVAGQGGSYTF
CDR3nt: TGTGCCGTGGCGGGACAGGGAGGGAGCTACACCTTC
d_gene: TRBD1
abundance: NA
v_gene: TRBV25-1
j_gene: TRBJ1-2

CDR3aa: CASHDRAFYNEQFF
CDR3nt: TGTGCCAGTCATGACAGGGCCTTCTACAATGAGCAGTTCTTC
d_gene: TRBD1
abundance: NA
v_gene: TRBV11-2
j_gene: TRBJ2-1

CDR3aa: CASTPSGSRSSYGYTF
CDR3nt: TGTGCCAGCACCCCCTCCGGCAGCAGGTCAAGCTATGGCTACACCTTC
d_gene: NA
abundance: few
v_gene: TRBV7-2
j_gene: TRBJ1-2

CDR3aa: CASSPLGSHEQFF
CDR3nt: TGTGCCAGCTCACCCTTAGGGTCCCATGAGCAGTTCTTC
d_gene: NA
abundance: few
v_gene: TRBV18
j_gene: TRBJ2-1

CDR3aa: CASSDLETSQETQYF
CDR3nt: TGTGCCAGCAGTGACTTAGAGACTAGCCAAGAGACCCAGTACTTC
d_gene: NA
abundance: many
v_gene: TRBV2
j_gene: TRBJ2-5

CDR3aa: CASSYGQGAQPQHF
CDR3nt: TGTGCCAGCAGCTACGGACAGGGCGCGCAGCCCCAGCATTTT
d_gene: TRBD1
abundance: few
v_gene: TRBV7-2
j_gene: TRBJ1-5

CDR3aa: CASSLERASLGTQYF
CDR3nt: TGTGCCAGCAGCTTAGAGCGGGCGTCCCTTGGGACCCAGTACTTC
d_gene: NA
abundance: many
v_gene: TRBV11-1
j_gene: TRBJ2-5

CDR3aa: CASSLSSGNYGYTF
CDR3nt: TGTGCCAGCAGCTTATCATCGGGGAACTATGGCTACACCTTC
d_gene: NA
abundance: many
v_gene: TRBV7-2
j_gene: TRBJ1-2

CDR3aa: CASSPLASDTQYF
CDR3nt: TGTGCCAGCTCACCACTAGCGTCAGATACGCAGTATTTT
d_gene: NA
abundance: few
v_gene: TRBV18
j_gene: TRBJ2-3